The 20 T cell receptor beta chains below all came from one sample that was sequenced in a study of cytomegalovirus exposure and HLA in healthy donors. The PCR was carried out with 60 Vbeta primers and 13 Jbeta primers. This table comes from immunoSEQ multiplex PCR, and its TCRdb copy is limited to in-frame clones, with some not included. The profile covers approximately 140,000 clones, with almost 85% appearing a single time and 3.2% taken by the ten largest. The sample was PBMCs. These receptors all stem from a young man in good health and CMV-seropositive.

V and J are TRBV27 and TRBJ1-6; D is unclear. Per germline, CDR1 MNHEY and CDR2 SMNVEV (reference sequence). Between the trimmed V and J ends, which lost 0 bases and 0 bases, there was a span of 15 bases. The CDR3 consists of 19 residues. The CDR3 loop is CASSLSVAGGRSYNSPLHF. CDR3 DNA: TGTGCCAGCAGTTTATCAGTCGCGGGCGGGCGCTCCTATAATTCACCCCTCCACTTT.

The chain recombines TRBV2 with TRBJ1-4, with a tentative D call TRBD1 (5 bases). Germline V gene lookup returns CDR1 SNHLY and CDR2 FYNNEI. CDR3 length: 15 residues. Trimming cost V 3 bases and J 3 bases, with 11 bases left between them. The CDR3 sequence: CASSEGGVSNEKLFF. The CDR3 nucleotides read TGTGCCAGCAGTGAGGGGGGGGTCTCTAATGAAAAACTGTTTTTT.

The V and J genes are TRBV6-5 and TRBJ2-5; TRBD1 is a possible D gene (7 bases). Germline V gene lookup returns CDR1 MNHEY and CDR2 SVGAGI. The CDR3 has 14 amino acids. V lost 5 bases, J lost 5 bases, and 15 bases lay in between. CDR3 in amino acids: CASSVAEGAETQYF. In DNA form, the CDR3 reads TGTGCCAGCAGTGTAGCGGAGGGGGCGGAGACCCAGTACTTC.

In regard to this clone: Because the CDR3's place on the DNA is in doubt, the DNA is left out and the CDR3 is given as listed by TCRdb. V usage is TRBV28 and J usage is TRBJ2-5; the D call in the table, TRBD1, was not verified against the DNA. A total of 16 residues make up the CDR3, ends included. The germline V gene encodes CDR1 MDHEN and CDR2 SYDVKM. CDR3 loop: CASSFGPGGVQETQYF.

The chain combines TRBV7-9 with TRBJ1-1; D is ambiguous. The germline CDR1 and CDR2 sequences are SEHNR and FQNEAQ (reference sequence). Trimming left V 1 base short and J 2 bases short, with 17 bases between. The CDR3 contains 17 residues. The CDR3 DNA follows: TGTGCCAGCAGCTTAGTGGGAGGGTACGAGAAAAACACTGAAGCTTTCTTT. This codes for CASSLVGGYEKNTEAFF.

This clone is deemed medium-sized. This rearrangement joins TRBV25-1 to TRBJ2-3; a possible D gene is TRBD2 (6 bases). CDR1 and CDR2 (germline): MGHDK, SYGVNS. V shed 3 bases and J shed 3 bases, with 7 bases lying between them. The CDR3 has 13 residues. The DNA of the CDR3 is TGTGCCAGCAGTGAGGGGGGAACAGATACGCAGTATTTT. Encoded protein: CASSEGGTDTQYF.

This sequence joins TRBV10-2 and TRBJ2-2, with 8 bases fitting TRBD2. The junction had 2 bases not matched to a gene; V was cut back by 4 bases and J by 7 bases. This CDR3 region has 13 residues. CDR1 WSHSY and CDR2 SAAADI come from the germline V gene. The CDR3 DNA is TGCGCCAGCAGTGTAAGCGGGGGCGGGGAGCTGTTTTTT. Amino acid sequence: CASSVSGGGELFF.

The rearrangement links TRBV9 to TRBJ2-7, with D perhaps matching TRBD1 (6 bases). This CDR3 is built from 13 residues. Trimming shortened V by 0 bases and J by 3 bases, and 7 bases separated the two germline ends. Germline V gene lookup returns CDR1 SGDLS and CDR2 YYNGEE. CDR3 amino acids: CASSVVGGYEQYF. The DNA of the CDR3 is TGTGCCAGCAGCGTAGTAGGGGGCTACGAGCAGTACTTC.

The CDR3 DNA follows: TGTGCCAGCTCACCACCTGTGGGGCGCGGCGTGAACACTGAAGCTTTCTTT. Its protein product is CASSPPVGRGVNTEAFF. This rearrangement joins TRBV18 to TRBJ1-1; maybe TRBD1 (5 bases). Deletions cut 0 bases from V and 0 bases from J, with 14 bases between. The CDR3 totals 17 residues. The germline CDR1 and CDR2 sequences are KGHSH and LQKENI.

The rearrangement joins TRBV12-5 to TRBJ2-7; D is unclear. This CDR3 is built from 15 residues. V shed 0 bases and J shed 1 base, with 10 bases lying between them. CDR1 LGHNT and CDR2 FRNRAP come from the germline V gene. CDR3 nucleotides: TGTGCTAGTGGTTTGGTACTCGCGGTGTCCTACGAGCAGTACTTC. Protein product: CASGLVLAVSYEQYF.

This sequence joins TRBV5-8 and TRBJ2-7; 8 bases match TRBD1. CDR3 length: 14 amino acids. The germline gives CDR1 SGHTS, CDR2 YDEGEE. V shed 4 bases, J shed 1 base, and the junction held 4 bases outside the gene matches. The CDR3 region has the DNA TGTGCCAGCAGCCCGAGGGACAGGTCCTACGAGCAGTACTTC. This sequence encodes CASSPRDRSYEQYF.

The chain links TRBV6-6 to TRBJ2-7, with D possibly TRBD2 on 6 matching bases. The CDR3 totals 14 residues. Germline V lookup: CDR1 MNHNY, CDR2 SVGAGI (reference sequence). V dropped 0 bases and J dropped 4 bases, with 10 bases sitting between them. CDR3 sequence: CASSYSGGGYEQYF. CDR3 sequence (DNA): TGTGCCAGCAGTTACTCCGGGGGAGGTTACGAGCAGTACTTC.

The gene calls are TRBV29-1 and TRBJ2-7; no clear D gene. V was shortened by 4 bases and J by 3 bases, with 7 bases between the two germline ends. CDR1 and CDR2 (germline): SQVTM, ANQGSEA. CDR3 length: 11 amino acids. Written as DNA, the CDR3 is TGCAGCGTTGTAACCTACTACGAGCAGTACTTC. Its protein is CSVVTYYEQYF.

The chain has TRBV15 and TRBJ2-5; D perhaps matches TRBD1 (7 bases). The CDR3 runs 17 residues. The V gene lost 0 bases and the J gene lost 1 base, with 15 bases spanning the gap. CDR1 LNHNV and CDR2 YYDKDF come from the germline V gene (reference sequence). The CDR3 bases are TGTGCCACCAGCAGAGATTTCCCAGGGGGGCCCCAAGAGACCCAGTACTTC. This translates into CATSRDFPGGPQETQYF.

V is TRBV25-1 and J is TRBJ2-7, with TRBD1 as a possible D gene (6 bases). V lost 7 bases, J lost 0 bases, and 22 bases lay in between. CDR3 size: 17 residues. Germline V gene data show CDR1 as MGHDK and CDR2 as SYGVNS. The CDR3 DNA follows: TGTGCCAGCACCGGAAATCGCCAGGGGCTGAGCTCCTACGAGCAGTACTTC. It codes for CASTGNRQGLSSYEQYF.

CDR3 in DNA: TGCGCCAGCAGCCAAGAGGGAGATTTACAAGAGACCCAGTACTTC. The encoded protein is CASSQEGDLQETQYF. The chain joins TRBV4-1 to TRBJ2-5; weak D call: TRBD2 (5 bases). The V gene lost 0 bases and the J gene lost 2 bases, with 10 bases spanning the gap. Per the germline V gene, CDR1 is MGHRA and CDR2 is YSYEKL. The CDR3 consists of 15 residues.

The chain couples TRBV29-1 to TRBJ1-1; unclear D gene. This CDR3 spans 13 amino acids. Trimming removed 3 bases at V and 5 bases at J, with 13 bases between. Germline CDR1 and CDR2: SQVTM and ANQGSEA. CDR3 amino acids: CSVDVRGSTEAFF. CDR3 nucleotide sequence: TGCAGCGTTGATGTACGGGGTAGTACTGAAGCTTTCTTT.

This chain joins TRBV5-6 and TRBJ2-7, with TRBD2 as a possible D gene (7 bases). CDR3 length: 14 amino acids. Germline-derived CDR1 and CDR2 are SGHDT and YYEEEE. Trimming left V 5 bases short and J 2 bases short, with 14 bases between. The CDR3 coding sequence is TGTGCCAGCAGACTCAGGGGAGGGACCTACGAGCAGTACTTC. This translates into CASRLRGGTYEQYF.

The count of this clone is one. The CDR3 nucleotides are TGTGCCAGCAGTCAATCGGACAGGGGGCTCTTTTTCTTT. It encodes CASSQSDRGLFFF. V gene TRBV28 combines with J gene TRBJ1-1; TRBD1 matches 11 bases. V gave up 5 bases and J gave up 13 bases; unmatched junction bases: 9. This CDR3 has 13 residues. Germline lookup yields CDR1 MDHEN and CDR2 SYDVKM.

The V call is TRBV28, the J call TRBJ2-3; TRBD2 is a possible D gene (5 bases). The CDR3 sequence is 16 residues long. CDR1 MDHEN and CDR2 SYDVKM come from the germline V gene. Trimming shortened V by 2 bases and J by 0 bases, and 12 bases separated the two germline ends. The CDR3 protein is CASSLNPDSSTDTQYF. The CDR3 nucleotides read TGTGCCAGCAGTTTAAATCCGGACTCTAGCACAGATACGCAGTATTTT.